The next 18 T cell receptor beta chains were all read from a single sample in a study of radiotherapy plus CTLA-4 blockade in lung cancer. Only in-frame clones appear in the TCRdb table, and some are missing; sequencing was by immunoSEQ multiplex PCR. The sample includes about 85,000 clones, about 86% seen only once; the top ten take 2% to 2.5%. The sequencing used peripheral blood, collected from a patient treated with radiotherapy plus ipilimumab. The receptors derive from a human donor with non-small cell lung cancer who had a partial response to radiotherapy plus ipilimumab.

The rearrangement joins TRBV11-2 to TRBJ2-3; D is uncertain. Germline V gene lookup returns CDR1 SGHAT and CDR2 FQNNGV. The CDR3 consists of 13 residues. The V gene lost 1 base and the J gene lost 4 bases, with 6 bases spanning the gap. The DNA for the CDR3 is TGTGCCAGCAGCTTAGTCCCGTCAGATACGCAGTATTTT. It codes for CASSLVPSDTQYF.

This chain uses TRBV2 with TRBJ2-5, with D unresolved. V was trimmed by 6 bases and J by 5 bases, leaving 7 bases between them. Germline loops: CDR1 SNHLY, CDR2 FYNNEI. This CDR3 spans 11 amino acids. The CDR3 coding sequence is TGTGCCAGCAGCCTCGGGGAGACCCAGTACTTC. Translated, it gives CASSLGETQYF.

Here the CDR3 reads CASSGFRGSNTEAFF. The DNA of the CDR3 is TGTGCCAGCAGTGGGTTCAGGGGGTCGAACACTGAAGCTTTCTTT. This chain uses TRBV2 with TRBJ1-1; TRBD1 agrees at 7 bases. The CDR3 spans 15 residues. The junction had 6 bases not matched to a gene; V was cut back by 4 bases and J by 1 base. Germline CDR1 SNHLY, CDR2 FYNNEI.

In its sample, this clone was seen a few times. The J gene is TRBJ1-3, the V gene TRBV7-2, with D tentatively TRBD1 (6 bases). The CDR3 covers 15 residues. Trimming took 5 bases from V and 0 from J, leaving 11 bases between them. Germline assignment: CDR1 SGHTA and CDR2 FQGNSA. The CDR3 reads CASSPMTGSGNTIYF. The CDR3 DNA is TGTGCCAGCAGCCCGATGACAGGCTCTGGAAACACCATATATTTT.

V usage is TRBV18 and J usage is TRBJ1-5; D is unresolved. In germline, CDR1 is KGHSH, CDR2 LQKENI. V was trimmed by 2 bases and J by 5 bases, leaving 16 bases between them. The CDR3 runs to 16 residues. The CDR3 reads CASSPGSQGRDQPQHF. DNA of the CDR3: TGTGCCAGCTCACCAGGCTCCCAAGGGAGGGATCAGCCCCAGCATTTT.

The V and J genes are TRBV10-2 and TRBJ1-2; D unresolved. Germline values: CDR1 WSHSY, CDR2 SAAADI. V was cut by 2 bases and J by 7 bases, with 11 bases left in between. The CDR3 runs to 13 residues. CDR3 region: CASSENEFGGYTF. CDR3 DNA sequence: TGCGCCAGCAGTGAGAATGAGTTTGGTGGCTACACCTTC.

This chain uses TRBV10-2 with TRBJ1-4; unclear D gene. CDR1 is WSHSY and CDR2 is SAAADI in the germline V gene. This CDR3 contains 13 residues. The V end was cut by 7 bases, the J end by 5 bases, with 11 bases between. The CDR3 DNA is TGCGCCAGCACGGACGGGAAAAATGAAAAACTGTTTTTT. This gives the protein CASTDGKNEKLFF.

The chain is built from TRBV19 and TRBJ1-1; no clear D gene. In germline, CDR1 is LNHDA, CDR2 SQIVND (reference sequence). Trimming shortened V by 3 bases and J by 4 bases, and 12 bases separated the two germline ends. The CDR3 contains 14 residues. CDR3 in DNA: TGTGCCAGTAGTATCGAGGTGGGTAGCACTGAAGCTTTCTTT. Protein: CASSIEVGSTEAFF. Full variable domain (missing parts from reference TRBV19 and TRBJ1-1): DGGITQSPKYLFRKEGQNVTLSCEQNLNHDAMYWYRQDPGQGLRLIYYSQIVNDFQKGDIAEGYSVSREKKESFPLTVTSAQKNPTAFYLCASSIEVGSTEAFFGQGTRLTVV.

The chain carries TRBV27 and TRBJ1-1, with no clear D. Trimming removed 1 base from V and 3 bases from J, with 12 bases in between. Germline CDR1 and CDR2: MNHEY and SMNVEV (reference sequence). The CDR3 spans 15 residues. The DNA of the CDR3 is TGTGCCAGCAGTTTATTGTTGTCGGTTGACACTGAAGCTTTCTTT. Translating gives CASSLLLSVDTEAFF.

The V call is TRBV4-2, the J call TRBJ2-7; 9 nucleotides align to TRBD2. The CDR3 runs to 14 residues. V shed 6 bases, J shed 0 bases, and the junction held 3 bases outside the gene matches. Per germline, CDR1 LGHNA and CDR2 YNFKEQ. The CDR3 sequence: CASRRSGSSYEQYF. Here the CDR3 DNA reads TGTGCCAGCAGACGTAGCGGGAGCTCCTACGAGCAGTACTTC.

The J gene is TRBJ1-1, the V gene TRBV11-1; 8 nucleotides agree with TRBD1. The V and J ends lost 5 bases and 8 bases, in that order; junction bases with no gene match: 4. Germline-derived CDR1 and CDR2 are SGHAT and FQDESV (reference sequence). The CDR3 totals 12 residues. CDR3 residues: CASSLDRGEAFF. In DNA form, the CDR3 reads TGTGCCAGCAGCCTAGACAGGGGAGAAGCTTTCTTT.

The chain has TRBV19 and TRBJ1-1, with a tentative D call TRBD1 (6 bases). Germline loops: CDR1 LNHDA, CDR2 SQIVND (reference sequence). The CDR3 spans 15 residues. Between the trimmed V and J ends, which lost 7 bases and 0 bases, there was a span of 15 bases. This CDR3 reads CASTPGGGLNTEAFF. CDR3 bases: TGTGCCAGTACCCCGGGGGGCGGATTGAACACTGAAGCTTTCTTT.

V is TRBV5-1 and J is TRBJ1-4, with D unclear. From germline, CDR1 is SGHRS and CDR2 YFSETQ. Trimming cost V 0 bases and J 7 bases, with 10 bases left between them. CDR3 length: 14 amino acids. CDR3 loop: CASSLGQPGEKLFF. CDR3 sequence (DNA): TGCGCCAGCAGCTTGGGGCAGCCGGGTGAAAAACTGTTTTTT.

The chain combines TRBV29-1 with TRBJ1-4; tentative D call: TRBD1 (6 bases). Germline CDR1 is SQVTM and CDR2 is ANQGSEA. V lost 6 bases and J 2 bases, leaving 16 bases between the germline ends. The CDR3 has 15 residues. CDR3 DNA sequence: TGCAGCGTCGCCACAGACAGGTTCACTAATGAAAAACTGTTTTTT. Its protein product is CSVATDRFTNEKLFF.

On this clone itself: One junction end does not reproduce the germline sequence, and a read error may be involved. V gene TRBV7-9 combines with J gene TRBJ1-5; D may be TRBD1 (5 bases). In germline, CDR1 is SEHNR, CDR2 FQNEAQ (reference sequence). CDR3 size: 12 residues. The CDR3 reads CASSQGPQTQHF. The CDR3 DNA reads TGTGCCAGCAGCCAGGGCCCTCAGACCCAGCATTTT. Looking up the rest from reference TRBV7-9 and TRBJ1-5 gives the full variable domain: DTGVSQNPRHKITKRGQNVTFRCDPISEHNRLYWYRQTLGQGPEFLTYFQNEAQLEKSRLLSDRFSAERPKGSFSTLEIQRTEQGDSAMYLCASSQGPQTQHFGDGTRLSIL.

The rearrangement joins TRBV6-5 to TRBJ2-3; no reliable D call. This CDR3 is 12 amino acids long. CDR1 and CDR2 from the germline V gene are MNHEY and SVGAGI. The V gene lost 8 bases and the J gene lost 5 bases, with 11 bases spanning the gap. The CDR3 nucleotides are TGTGCCAGCCGGTCCTCCGGAGATACGCAGTATTTT. This encodes CASRSSGDTQYF.

The V call is TRBV4-1, the J call TRBJ2-7; 10 positions agree with TRBD1. CDR1 MGHRA and CDR2 YSYEKL come from the germline V gene. The V and J ends lost 3 bases and 5 bases, in that order; junction bases with no gene match: 7. CDR3 length: 15 residues. The CDR3 coding sequence is TGCGCCAGCAGCCAGACGGGACAGGGGTTCGACGAGCAGTACTTC. Protein: CASSQTGQGFDEQYF.

This clone was seen just once. J is TRBJ2-1 and V is TRBV6-5; 10 positions match TRBD1. With 7 bases clipped from V and 10 bases from J, the junction kept 10 bases outside the gene matches. CDR1 and CDR2 from the germline V gene are MNHEY and SVGAGI. The CDR3 has 14 residues. CDR3 nucleotides: TGTGCCAGCATAGACAGGGGGCTGACTAGGGAGCAGTTCTTC. Its translation: CASIDRGLTREQFF.